This entry describes one T cell receptor (beta chain). Its specificity is unknown. This sample is part of a study of cytomegalovirus exposure and HLA in healthy donors. 13 Jbeta primers and 60 Vbeta primers were used for the PCR. Assay: immunoSEQ multiplex PCR; the TCRdb copy retains only in-frame clones and omits some. The table records fewer than 100,000 clones, about 78% of them present only once. General observations from the study: Presence/absence analyses rested on an assumption that sequencing depth was roughly uniform across donors. Reportedly, TCR beta sequences accurately predicted HLA-A and HLA-B alleles in most subjects. TCR beta sequences numbering more than 15,000 were associated with HLA alleles at 0.05 false discovery rate in a later analysis. Overall, around 150 TCR beta chains were annotated as cytomegalovirus-associated.

The CDR3 totals 13 residues. Trimming took off 2 bases at V and 10 bases at J, with 15 bases between the two ends. CDR1 is SQVTM and CDR2 is ANQGSEA in the germline V gene. The sequence was collected from a male donor in good health and CMV-seronegative. Sequencing was carried out using PBMCs. This rearrangement joins TRBV29-1 to TRBJ1-5; D possibly corresponds to TRBD1 (5 bases). The CDR3 nucleotides are TGCAGCGTTGAATTGGCCAGCGGGGGACCCCAGCATTTT. As protein: CSVELASGGPQHF.